The source of this T cell receptor beta chain is a study of T cell responses to AZD1222 COVID-19 vaccine. Study results and limitations: The donors showed a predominance of white British ancestry and of females, with possible underestimation of clonal diversity. Increases in Spike-specific TCR breadth and depth were seen after two AZD1222 doses.

CDR3 length: 12 residues. Germline values: CDR1 KGHDR, CDR2 SFDVKD. V was cut by 10 bases and J by 3 bases, with 12 bases left in between. On this clone: Its target is unknown.

Data came from immunoSEQ multiplex PCR; TCRdb stores just in-frame clones and leaves some out. Of 110,000 or so clones in the sample, 89% were seen once. The sequence was collected from an adult who received the AZD1222 COVID-19 vaccine. The input for sequencing was peripheral blood, taken 28 days after the second AZD1222 dose. The chain combines TRBV24-1 with TRBJ2-7; the D gene is possibly TRBD2 (6 bases). CDR3 DNA: TGTGCCACAGCTAGCGCCCGCTACGAGCAGTACTTC. Translated, it gives CATASARYEQYF.